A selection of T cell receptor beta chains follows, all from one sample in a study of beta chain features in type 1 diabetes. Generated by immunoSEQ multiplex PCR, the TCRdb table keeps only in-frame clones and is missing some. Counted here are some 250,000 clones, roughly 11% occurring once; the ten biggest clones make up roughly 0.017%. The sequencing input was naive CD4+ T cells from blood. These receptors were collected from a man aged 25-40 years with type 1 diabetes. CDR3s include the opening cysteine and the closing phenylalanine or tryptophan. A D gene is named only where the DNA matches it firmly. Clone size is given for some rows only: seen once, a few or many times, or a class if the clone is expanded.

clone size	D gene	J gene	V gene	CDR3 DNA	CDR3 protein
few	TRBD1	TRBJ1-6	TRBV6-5	TGTGCCAGCAGTTGGGACAGGGGGGTTTCACCCCTCCACTTT	CASSWDRGVSPLHF
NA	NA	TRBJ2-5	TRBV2	TGTGCCAGCAGTGAATTTGGCAGGGCTGCGAAGGAGACCCAGTACTTC	CASSEFGRAAKETQYF
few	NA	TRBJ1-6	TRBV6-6	TGTGCCAGCAGTCCCCCCGGGCAGGGAAGCTCACCCCTCCACTTT	CASSPPGQGSSPLHF
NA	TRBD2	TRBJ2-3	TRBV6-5	TGTGCCACCCGGACTAGCGGGGGGCGGACGCAGTATTTT	CATRTSGGRTQYF
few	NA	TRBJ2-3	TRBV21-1	TGTGCCAGCAGCCTTCCCTCGACGGGGGGACGGCGCACAGATACGCAGTATTTT	CASSLPSTGGRRTDTQYF
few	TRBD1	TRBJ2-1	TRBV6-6	TGTGCCAGCAGTCCCGCAGGGGGCCCGAACAATGAGCAGTTCTTC	CASSPAGGPNNEQFF
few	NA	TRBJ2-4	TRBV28	TGTGCCAGCAGCTCCGGGACACTGAAAAACATTCAGTACTTC	CASSSGTLKNIQYF
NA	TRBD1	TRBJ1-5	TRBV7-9	TGTGCCAGCAGCTCGGGACAGGGGTTGCTGTTT	CASSSGQGLLF
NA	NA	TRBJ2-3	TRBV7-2	TGTGCCAGCAGCCTAACAGGGTTGGGGGGCACAGATACGCAGTATTTT	CASSLTGLGGTDTQYF
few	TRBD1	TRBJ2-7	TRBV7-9	TGTGCCAGCAGCCCCGGACAGGGAATTTCCTACGAGCAGTACTTC	CASSPGQGISYEQYF
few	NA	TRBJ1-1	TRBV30	TGTGCCTGTTCGAGTACACGTGGGGCCACTGAAGCTTTCTTT	CACSSTRGATEAFF
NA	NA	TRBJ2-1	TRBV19	TGTGCCAGTACCGCAGCTACTAGGTCCTACAATGAGCAGTTCTTC	CASTAATRSYNEQFF
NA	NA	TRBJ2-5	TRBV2	TGTGCCAGCAAATATGAGACCCAGTACTTC	CASKYETQYF
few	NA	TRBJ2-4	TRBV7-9	TGTGCCAGCAGCTCGGACAGACTTCTAGCCAAAAACATTCAGTACTTC	CASSSDRLLAKNIQYF
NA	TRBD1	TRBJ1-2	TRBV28	TGTGCCAGCAGGATCGAACAGGGGGGCTATGGCTACACCTTC	CASRIEQGGYGYTF
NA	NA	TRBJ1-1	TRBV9	TGTGCCAGCAGCGTGTTTGGAGGGGCCACTGAAGCTTTCTTT	CASSVFGGATEAFF
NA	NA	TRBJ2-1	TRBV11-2	TGTGCCAGCAGCTTAGTACTCAATGAGCAGTTCTTC	CASSLVLNEQFF
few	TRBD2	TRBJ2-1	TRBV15	TGTGCCACCAGCGGACTCCAGCGGGGGGCGGGTGAGCAGTTCTTC	CATSGLQRGAGEQFF
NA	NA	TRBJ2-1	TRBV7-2	TGTGCCAGCAGCTTGGGCAGGGACAATGAGCAGTTCTTC	CASSLGRDNEQFF
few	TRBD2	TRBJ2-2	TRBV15	TGTGCCACCAGCAGAGATGACACGGGGGGGACCGGGGAGCTGTTTTTT	CATSRDDTGGTGELFF
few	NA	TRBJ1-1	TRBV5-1	TGCGCCAGCAGCTTGGTGGAGGGGCCCAGGGTTGAAGCTTTCTTT	CASSLVEGPRVEAFF
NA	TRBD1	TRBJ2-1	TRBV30	TGTGCCTGGAGTGACGGACAGGGCTACAATGAGCAGTTCTTC	CAWSDGQGYNEQFF
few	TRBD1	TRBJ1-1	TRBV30	TGTGCCTGGAGTATGGGGACAGGGATTTTTTTTGACACTGAAGCTTTCTTT	CAWSMGTGIFFDTEAFF
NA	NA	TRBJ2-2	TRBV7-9	TGTGCCAGCAGTCAAGGAGGAGGGACCGGGGAGCTGTTTTTT	CASSQGGGTGELFF
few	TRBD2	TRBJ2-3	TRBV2	TGTGCCACGGGGGGGGGCCTGAATACGCAGTATTTT	CATGGGLNTQYF
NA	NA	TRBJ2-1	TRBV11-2	TGTGCCAGCAGCTTGCGTGATTGGGGGACAAACAATGAGCAGTTCTTC	CASSLRDWGTNNEQFF
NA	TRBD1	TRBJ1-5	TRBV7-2	TGTGCCAGCCTGACAGGGCCCAATCAGCCCCAGCATTTT	CASLTGPNQPQHF
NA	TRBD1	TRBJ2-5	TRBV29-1	TGCAGCGGCTACAGGGGAGAAGAGACCCAGTACTTC	CSGYRGEETQYF
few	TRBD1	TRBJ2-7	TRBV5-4	TGTGCCAGCAGCCGGGACCGACAGGGAACCTCCTACGAGCAGTACTTC	CASSRDRQGTSYEQYF